The 19 T cell receptor beta chains reported below all come from one sample, sequenced in a study of shared clonotypes between healthy human individuals. The repertoire was sequenced with immunoSEQ multiplex PCR; TCRdb's copy has only in-frame clones and lacks some. The data contain some 1.1 million clones, approximately 80% of them singletons. Sequenced input: memory CD4+ T cells from PBMCs. Specified subset: CD45RA-negative fraction. The receptors derive from a young man in good health. Some clones in this sample may be carry-over from other donors' samples.

V is TRBV7-2 and J is TRBJ1-5, with D unresolved. With 0 bases removed from V and 4 bases from J, the gap between germline ends came to 7 bases. Germline V CDR1 and CDR2: SGHTA, FQGNSA. The CDR3 has 14 residues. The chain's CDR3 is CASSLAEFNQPQHF. The CDR3 DNA is TGTGCCAGCAGCTTAGCAGAGTTTAATCAGCCCCAGCATTTT. The full variable domain, in which reference TRBV7-2 and TRBJ1-5 provide the parts outside the CDR3, is GAGVSQSPSNKVTEKGKDVELRCDPISGHTALYWYRQSLGQGLEFLIYFQGNSAPDKSGLPSDRFSAERTGGSVSTLTIQRTQQEDSAVYLCASSLAEFNQPQHFGDGTRLSIL.

This clone turned up a few times. The chain recombines TRBV11-2 with TRBJ2-3; a weak D match, TRBD2 (7 bases). Between the trimmed V and J ends, which lost 6 bases and 6 bases, there was a span of 16 bases. CDR3 size: 14 residues. The V gene's germline CDR1 is SGHAT and CDR2 FQNNGV. The CDR3 nucleotides read TGTGCCAGCAGTTTCGGACTAGGGGGGGATACGCAGTATTTT. It yields the protein CASSFGLGGDTQYF.

This clone was picked up one time. The chain uses TRBV5-1 and TRBJ2-5; no firm D call. The CDR3 has 15 residues. Germline V CDR1 and CDR2: SGHRS, YFSETQ. V was shortened by 3 bases and J by 0 bases, with 12 bases between the two germline ends. The CDR3 sequence is CASSSFVGYQETQYF. The CDR3 bases are TGCGCCAGCAGCTCCTTTGTGGGGTACCAAGAGACCCAGTACTTC.

This clone was seen just once. J is TRBJ2-1 and V is TRBV14; TRBD2 matches at 9 bases. The CDR3 is 19 amino acids. Trimming cost V 0 bases and J 2 bases; bases outside gene matches: 11. Germline-derived CDR1 and CDR2 are SGHDN and FVKESK. The CDR3 reads CASSQDLGVAGETYNEQFF. CDR3 sequence (DNA): TGTGCCAGCAGCCAAGATTTAGGGGTAGCGGGAGAGACCTACAATGAGCAGTTCTTC.

V gene TRBV5-1 combines with J gene TRBJ2-3, with no clear D. The CDR3 loop spans 13 amino acids. Trimming removed 4 bases from V and 2 bases from J, with 8 bases in between. Germline V lookup: CDR1 SGHRS, CDR2 YFSETQ. The CDR3 nucleotides are TGCGCCAGCAGCACCACACCCACAGATACGCAGTATTTT. Its protein product is CASSTTPTDTQYF.

This sequence joins TRBV11-2 and TRBJ2-7, with 8 bases that match TRBD2. Trimming removed 5 bases from V and 3 bases from J; junction bases left unmatched: 6. The CDR3 loop spans 14 amino acids. CDR1 is SGHAT and CDR2 is FQNNGV in the germline V gene. CDR3 residues: CASSRASGHYEQYF. CDR3 bases: TGTGCCAGCAGCCGGGCTAGCGGGCACTACGAGCAGTACTTC.

Notes on this clone: This CDR3 is also generated by other DNA sequences in the sample. This sequence joins TRBV30 and TRBJ1-5, with D uncertain. Germline assignment: CDR1 GTSNPN and CDR2 SVGIG (reference sequence). Trimming pared 0 bases from V and 7 bases from J, leaving 7 bases between. The CDR3 consists of 12 residues. In DNA form, the CDR3 reads TGTGCCTGGAGTGTACTCGGGCAGCCCCAGCATTTT. Protein sequence: CAWSVLGQPQHF.

About this clone: The sample carries other DNA sequences with the same CDR3. This chain links TRBV7-3 with TRBJ2-2, with D hard to call. The CDR3 loop spans 13 amino acids. V was cut by 2 bases and J by 1 base, with 2 bases left in between. Germline CDR1 SGHTA, CDR2 FQGTGA. The CDR3 DNA is TGTGCCAGCAGCTTACGGAACACCGGGGAGCTGTTTTTT. Residues: CASSLRNTGELFF.

J is TRBJ2-7 and V is TRBV11-2, with D possibly matching TRBD2 (5 bases). Germline V lookup: CDR1 SGHAT, CDR2 FQNNGV. V lost 1 base and J lost 7, with 17 bases in between. The CDR3 sequence is 15 residues long. CDR3 coding DNA: TGTGCCAGCAGCTTAGCCTTACCTTACTCGGGGGAGCAGTACTTC. This codes for CASSLALPYSGEQYF. The full variable domain, in which reference TRBV11-2 and TRBJ2-7 provide the parts outside the CDR3, is EAGVAQSPRYKIIEKRQSVAFWCNPISGHATLYWYQQILGQGPKLLIQFQNNGVVDDSQLPKDRFSAERLKGVDSTLKIQPAKLEDSAVYLCASSLALPYSGEQYFGPGTRLTVT.

V usage is TRBV4-1 and J usage is TRBJ2-2; TRBD1 agrees at 8 bases. The CDR3 is 15 residues long. J gave up 0 bases and V 4 bases, and 1 base lay outside the gene matches. The V gene's germline CDR1 is MGHRA and CDR2 YSYEKL. The CDR3 DNA is TGCGCCAGCAGCCTGGACAGGGCGAACACCGGGGAGCTGTTTTTT. Translated, it gives CASSLDRANTGELFF.

This clone turned up a few times. The rearrangement joins TRBV6-5 to TRBJ1-4; 9 bases line up with TRBD1. Germline V gene sequence: CDR1 MNHEY, CDR2 SVGAGI. The CDR3 has 16 residues. J was trimmed by 9 bases and V by 0 bases; bases with no gene match: 8. The CDR3 nucleotides read TGTGCCAGCAGTTACTCGCCGACAGGGGGTTCGAAAAAACTGTTTTTT. Translating gives CASSYSPTGGSKKLFF.

The chain has TRBV28 and TRBJ2-5, with 8 bases that match TRBD2. This CDR3 has 15 amino acids. Germline CDR1 is MDHEN and CDR2 is SYDVKM. V shed 2 bases, J shed 2 bases, and the junction held 4 bases outside the gene matches. The CDR3 DNA follows: TGTGCCAGCAGTTTAATGGCTAGCGGGCAAGAGACCCAGTACTTC. This sequence encodes CASSLMASGQETQYF.

The chain has TRBV20-1 and TRBJ1-2, with D tentatively TRBD1 (6 bases). Germline assignment: CDR1 DFQATT and CDR2 SNEGSKA (reference sequence). The CDR3 spans 11 residues. The CDR3 loop reads CSQGSIYGYTF. CDR3 DNA: TGCAGCCAGGGGAGTATCTATGGCTACACCTTC.

The gene calls are TRBV4-1 and TRBJ2-7, with 10 bases matching TRBD1. From germline, CDR1 is MGHRA and CDR2 YSYEKL. After removal of 4 bases from V and 2 bases from J, the junction contained 2 bases not matched to a gene. CDR3 length: 14 residues. Written as DNA, the CDR3 is TGCGCCAGCAGCCCTGGACAGGGGGCCTACGAGCAGTACTTC. This encodes CASSPGQGAYEQYF.

The chain links TRBV6-1 to TRBJ2-5; weak D call: TRBD1 (7 bases). The ends were cut back, 2 bases at V and 4 bases at J, with 11 bases in the middle. The CDR3 extends over 14 amino acids. CDR1 MNHNS and CDR2 SASEGT come from the germline V gene. CDR3 sequence: CASSERGRGETQYF. The CDR3 nucleotides are TGTGCCAGCAGTGAAAGGGGGCGGGGAGAGACCCAGTACTTC.

The J gene is TRBJ2-3, the V gene TRBV5-6, with a possible D match to TRBD1 (5 bases). This CDR3 has 15 amino acids. Trimming removed 0 bases from V and 3 bases from J, with 11 bases in between. Germline V gene lookup returns CDR1 SGHDT and CDR2 YYEEEE. This chain's CDR3 is CASSLEVQGTDTQYF. CDR3 coding DNA: TGTGCCAGCAGCTTGGAGGTTCAGGGAACAGATACGCAGTATTTT.

V and J are TRBV7-2 and TRBJ2-2; D perhaps matches TRBD2 (6 bases). Germline CDR1 and CDR2: SGHTA and FQGNSA. This CDR3 comprises 15 residues. Between the trimmed V and J ends, which lost 3 bases and 8 bases, there was a span of 16 bases. CDR3 sequence (DNA): TGTGCCAGCAGCTTGGAGACGAGACTAGGAGGGGAGCTGTTTTTT. The encoded protein is CASSLETRLGGELFF.

V gene TRBV11-2 combines with J gene TRBJ2-5; D possibly corresponds to TRBD1 (5 bases). Germline V lookup: CDR1 SGHAT, CDR2 FQNNGV. Trimming removed 4 bases at V and 4 bases at J, with 19 bases between. CDR3 size: 16 residues. The chain's CDR3 is CASSWQGQGRRETQYF. The DNA for the CDR3 is TGTGCCAGCAGCTGGCAAGGACAAGGACGTCGAGAGACCCAGTACTTC.

This chain connects TRBV6-1 to TRBJ1-5, with D uncertain. There are 15 residues in the CDR3. V was clipped by 5 bases and J by 0 bases, with 11 bases between them. Per the germline V gene, CDR1 is MNHNS and CDR2 is SASEGT. CDR3 DNA: TGTGCCAGCAGTCCTATCGGATATAGCAATCAGCCCCAGCATTTT. It encodes CASSPIGYSNQPQHF.